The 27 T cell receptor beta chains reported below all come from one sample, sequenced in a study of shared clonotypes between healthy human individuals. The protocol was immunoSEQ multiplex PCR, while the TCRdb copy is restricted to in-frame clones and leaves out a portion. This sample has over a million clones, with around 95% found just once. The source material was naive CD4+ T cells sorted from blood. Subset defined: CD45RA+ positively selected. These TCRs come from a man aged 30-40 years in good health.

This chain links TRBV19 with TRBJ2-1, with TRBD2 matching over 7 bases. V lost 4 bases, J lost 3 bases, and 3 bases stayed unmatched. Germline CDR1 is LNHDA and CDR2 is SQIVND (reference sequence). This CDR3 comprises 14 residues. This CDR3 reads CASSNGRSYNEQFF. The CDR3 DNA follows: TGTGCCAGTAGTAACGGGAGGAGCTACAATGAGCAGTTCTTC.

In DNA, the CDR3 is TGCAGCGTCCCCGGGGGGGGGTATAATGAGCAGTTCTTC. Protein product: CSVPGGGYNEQFF. V is TRBV29-1 and J is TRBJ2-1; 8 bases map to TRBD2. J was trimmed by 7 bases and V by 6 bases; bases with no gene match: 8. Germline-derived CDR1 and CDR2 are SQVTM and ANQGSEA. There are 13 residues in the CDR3.

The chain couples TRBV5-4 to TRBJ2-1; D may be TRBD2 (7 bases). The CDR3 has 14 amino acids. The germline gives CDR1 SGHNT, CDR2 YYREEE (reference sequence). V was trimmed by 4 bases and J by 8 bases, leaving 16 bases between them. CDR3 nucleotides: TGTGCCAGCAGCAAGGGAGGGACATGGGATGAGCAGTTCTTC. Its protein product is CASSKGGTWDEQFF.

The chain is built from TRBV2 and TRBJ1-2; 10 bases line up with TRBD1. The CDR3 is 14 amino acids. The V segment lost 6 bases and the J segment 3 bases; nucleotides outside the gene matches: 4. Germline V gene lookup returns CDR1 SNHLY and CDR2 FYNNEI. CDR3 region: CASRTGGDYYGYTF. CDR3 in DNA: TGTGCCAGCAGGACAGGGGGCGACTACTATGGCTACACCTTC.

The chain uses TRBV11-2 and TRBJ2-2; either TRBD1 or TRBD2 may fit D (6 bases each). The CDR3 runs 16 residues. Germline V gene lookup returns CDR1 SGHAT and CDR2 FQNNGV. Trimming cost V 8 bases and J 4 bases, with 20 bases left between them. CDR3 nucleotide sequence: TGTGCCAGCTCCCTAGTCGGGGGCGCCGGCACCGGGGAGCTGTTTTTT. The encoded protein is CASSLVGGAGTGELFF.

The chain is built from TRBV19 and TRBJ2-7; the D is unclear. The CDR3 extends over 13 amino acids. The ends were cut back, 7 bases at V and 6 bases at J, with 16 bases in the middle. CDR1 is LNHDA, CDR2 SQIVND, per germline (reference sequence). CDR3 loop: CASTRSRAAEQYF. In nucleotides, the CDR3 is TGTGCCAGTACGAGGAGCCGAGCCGCCGAGCAGTACTTC.

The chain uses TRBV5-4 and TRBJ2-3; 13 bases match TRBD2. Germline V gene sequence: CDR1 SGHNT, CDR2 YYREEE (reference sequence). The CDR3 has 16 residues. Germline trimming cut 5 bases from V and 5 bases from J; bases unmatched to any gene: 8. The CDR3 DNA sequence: TGTGCCAGCAGTGCTGGACTAGCGGGAGTTAGAGATACGCAGTATTTT. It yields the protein CASSAGLAGVRDTQYF.

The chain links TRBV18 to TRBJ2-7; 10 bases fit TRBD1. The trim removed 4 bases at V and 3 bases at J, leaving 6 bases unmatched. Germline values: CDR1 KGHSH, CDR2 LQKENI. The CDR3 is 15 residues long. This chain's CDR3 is CASSLTRTGGYEQYF. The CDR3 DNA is TGTGCCAGCTCACTAACCCGGACAGGGGGCTACGAGCAGTACTTC.

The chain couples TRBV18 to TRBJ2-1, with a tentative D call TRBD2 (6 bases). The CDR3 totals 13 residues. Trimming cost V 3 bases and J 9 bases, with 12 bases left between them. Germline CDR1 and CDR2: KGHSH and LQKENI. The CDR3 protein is CASSPGGVPEQFF. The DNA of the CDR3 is TGTGCCAGCTCACCCGGAGGGGTTCCTGAGCAGTTCTTC.

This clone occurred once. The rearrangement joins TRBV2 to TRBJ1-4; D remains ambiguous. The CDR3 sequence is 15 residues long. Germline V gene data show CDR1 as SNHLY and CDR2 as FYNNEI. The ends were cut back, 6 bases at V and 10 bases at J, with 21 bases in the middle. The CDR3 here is CASSADILSVGKLFF. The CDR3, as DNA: TGTGCCAGCAGCGCTGATATCCTCAGCGTGGGAAAACTGTTTTTT.

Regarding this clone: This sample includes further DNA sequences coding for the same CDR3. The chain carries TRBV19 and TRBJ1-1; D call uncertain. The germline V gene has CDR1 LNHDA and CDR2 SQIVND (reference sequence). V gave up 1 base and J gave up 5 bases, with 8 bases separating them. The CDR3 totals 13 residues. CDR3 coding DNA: TGTGCCAGTAGTATAGGTCGAGGGACTGAAGCTTTCTTT. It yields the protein CASSIGRGTEAFF.

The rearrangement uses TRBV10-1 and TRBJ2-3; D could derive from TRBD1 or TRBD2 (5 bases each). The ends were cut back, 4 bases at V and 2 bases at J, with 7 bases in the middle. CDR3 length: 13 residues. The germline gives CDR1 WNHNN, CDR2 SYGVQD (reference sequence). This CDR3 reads CASSGDPTDTQYF. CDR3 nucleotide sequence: TGCGCCAGCAGTGGGGACCCCACAGATACGCAGTATTTT.

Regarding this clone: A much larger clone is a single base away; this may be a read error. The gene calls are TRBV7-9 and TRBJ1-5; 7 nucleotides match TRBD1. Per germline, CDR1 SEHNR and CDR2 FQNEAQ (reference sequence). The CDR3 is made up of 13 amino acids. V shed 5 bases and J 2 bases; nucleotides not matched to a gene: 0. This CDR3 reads CASSGTGNQPQHF. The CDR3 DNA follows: TGTGCCAGCAGCGGGACAGGCAATCAGCCCCAGCATTTT.

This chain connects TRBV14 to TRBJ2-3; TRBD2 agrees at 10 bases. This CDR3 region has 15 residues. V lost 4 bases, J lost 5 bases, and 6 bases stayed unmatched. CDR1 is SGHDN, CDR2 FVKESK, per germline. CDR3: CASSLLAGALDTQYF. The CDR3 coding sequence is TGTGCCAGCAGCCTTCTAGCGGGAGCCCTAGATACGCAGTATTTT.

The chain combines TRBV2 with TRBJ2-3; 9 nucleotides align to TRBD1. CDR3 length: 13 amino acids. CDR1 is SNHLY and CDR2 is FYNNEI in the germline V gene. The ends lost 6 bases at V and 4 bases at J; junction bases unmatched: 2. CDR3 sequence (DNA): TGTGCCAGCAGCCGACAGGGGGCAGATACGCAGTATTTT. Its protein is CASSRQGADTQYF.

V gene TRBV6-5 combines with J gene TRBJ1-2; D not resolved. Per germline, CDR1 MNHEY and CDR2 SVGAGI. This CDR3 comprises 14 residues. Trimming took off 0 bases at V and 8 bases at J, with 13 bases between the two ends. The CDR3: CASSYSQTGRGYTF. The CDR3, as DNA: TGTGCCAGCAGTTACTCGCAGACCGGGCGCGGCTACACCTTC.

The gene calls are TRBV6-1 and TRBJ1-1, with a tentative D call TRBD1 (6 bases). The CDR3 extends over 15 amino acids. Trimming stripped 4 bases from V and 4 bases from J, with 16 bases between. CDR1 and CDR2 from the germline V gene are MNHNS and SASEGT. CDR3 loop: CASSVKTGGGTEAFF. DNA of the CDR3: TGTGCCAGCAGTGTAAAGACGGGGGGCGGCACTGAAGCTTTCTTT.

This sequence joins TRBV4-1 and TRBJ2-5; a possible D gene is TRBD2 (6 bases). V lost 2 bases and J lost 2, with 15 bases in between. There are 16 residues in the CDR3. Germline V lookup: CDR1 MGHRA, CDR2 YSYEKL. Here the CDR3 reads CASSQPRRGAQETQYF. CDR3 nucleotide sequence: TGCGCCAGCAGCCAACCCAGGCGGGGCGCACAAGAGACCCAGTACTTC.

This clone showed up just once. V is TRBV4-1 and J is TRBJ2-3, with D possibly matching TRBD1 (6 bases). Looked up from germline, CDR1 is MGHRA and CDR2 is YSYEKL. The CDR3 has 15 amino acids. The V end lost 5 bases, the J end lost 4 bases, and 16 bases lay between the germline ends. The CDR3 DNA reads TGCGCCAGCAGCTCGATCTCAGGGGACCCAGATACGCAGTATTTT. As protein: CASSSISGDPDTQYF.

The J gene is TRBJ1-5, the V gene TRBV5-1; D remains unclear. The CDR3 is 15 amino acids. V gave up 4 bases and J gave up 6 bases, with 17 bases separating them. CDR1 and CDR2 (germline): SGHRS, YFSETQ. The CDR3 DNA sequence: TGCGCCAGCAGCCCCACTCCCCCGGTTGGTCAGCCCCAGCATTTT. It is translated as CASSPTPPVGQPQHF.

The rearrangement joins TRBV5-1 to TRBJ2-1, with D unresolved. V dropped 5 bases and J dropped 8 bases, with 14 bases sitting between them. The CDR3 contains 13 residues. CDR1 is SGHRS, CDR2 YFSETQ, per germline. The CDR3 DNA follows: TGCGCCAGCAGGAGACCTTCGGGCGATGAGCAGTTCTTC. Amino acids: CASRRPSGDEQFF.

The CDR3 loop reads CASSLTSVLQEQFF. The DNA of the CDR3 is TGTGCCAGCAGCCTAACTAGCGTTCTCCAAGAGCAGTTCTTC. This chain joins TRBV14 and TRBJ2-1; 7 bases fit TRBD2. The germline V gene has CDR1 SGHDN and CDR2 FVKESK. The trim removed 4 bases at V and 10 bases at J, leaving 10 bases unmatched. The CDR3 length is 14 residues.

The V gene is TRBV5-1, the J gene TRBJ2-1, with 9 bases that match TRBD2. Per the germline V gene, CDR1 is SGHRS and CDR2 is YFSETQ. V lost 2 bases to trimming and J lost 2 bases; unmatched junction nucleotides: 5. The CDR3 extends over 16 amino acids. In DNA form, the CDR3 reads TGCGCCAGCAGCTTTGGCGGGAGGGAGGCCTACAATGAGCAGTTCTTC. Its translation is CASSFGGREAYNEQFF.

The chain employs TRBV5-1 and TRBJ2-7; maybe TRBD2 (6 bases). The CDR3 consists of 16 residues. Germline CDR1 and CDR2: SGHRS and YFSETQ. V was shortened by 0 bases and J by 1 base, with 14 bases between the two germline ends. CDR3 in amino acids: CASSLARRALSYEQYF. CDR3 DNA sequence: TGCGCCAGCAGCTTGGCCCGGAGGGCCTTGTCCTACGAGCAGTACTTC.

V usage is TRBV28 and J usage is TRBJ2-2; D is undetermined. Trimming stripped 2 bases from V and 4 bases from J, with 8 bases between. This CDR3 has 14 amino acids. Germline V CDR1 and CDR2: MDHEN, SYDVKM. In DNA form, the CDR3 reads TGTGCCAGCAGTTTAGTACTTCCCACCGGGGAGCTGTTTTTT. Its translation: CASSLVLPTGELFF.

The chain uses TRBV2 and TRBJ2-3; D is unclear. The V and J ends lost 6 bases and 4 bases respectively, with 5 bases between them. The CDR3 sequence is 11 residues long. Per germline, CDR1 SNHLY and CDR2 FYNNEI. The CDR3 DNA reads TGTGCCAGCAGGGGTCCAGATACGCAGTATTTT. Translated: CASRGPDTQYF.

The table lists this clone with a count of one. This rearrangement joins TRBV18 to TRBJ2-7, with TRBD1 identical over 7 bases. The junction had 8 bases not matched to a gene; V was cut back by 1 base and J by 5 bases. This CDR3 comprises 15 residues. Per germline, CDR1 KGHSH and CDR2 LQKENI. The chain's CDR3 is CASSPQNRGPHEQYF. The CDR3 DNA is TGTGCCAGCTCACCACAGAACAGGGGCCCGCACGAGCAGTACTTC.